A selection of T cell receptor beta chains follows, all from one sample in a study of CXCR3-negative and CXCR3-positive naive CD8 T cells. With the 5' RACE reads reprocessed, TCRdb shows one record per CDR3 protein and no DNA. The listing contains about 63,000 distinct CDR3 sequences. The sample consisted of naive CXCR3+ CD8+ T cells from blood. The receptors here all came from a human donor in good health. Some clones in this sample may be carry-over from other donors' samples. Both conserved end residues are part of each CDR3. The listing skips clone size in some rows; elsewhere it reads once, few, many or a size class.

J: TRBJ2-5; V: TRBV2; size: NA; CDR3: CASSETGPQETQYF
J: TRBJ2-5; V: TRBV7-2; size: NA; CDR3: CASGSSSQETQYF
J: TRBJ2-7; V: TRBV27; size: NA; CDR3: CASSLSFAYEQYF
J: TRBJ2-5; V: TRBV12-3/TRBV12-4; size: NA; CDR3: CASSLGQKGETQYF
J: TRBJ2-3; V: TRBV7-9; size: NA; CDR3: CASSSQTTGGNTDTQYF
J: TRBJ2-7; V: TRBV7-9; size: NA; CDR3: CASSLVGSGGETQYF
J: TRBJ2-7; V: TRBV7-8; size: NA; CDR3: CASMANYPPPYEQYF
J: TRBJ2-5; V: TRBV5-1; size: NA; CDR3: CASSSGTGKNGETQYF
J: TRBJ2-7; V: TRBV28; size: NA; CDR3: CASSLSGPTYEQYF
J: TRBJ2-7; V: TRBV15; size: NA; CDR3: CATSTYAGQRAEQYF
J: TRBJ2-3; V: TRBV5-4; size: NA; CDR3: CASSPGRGSGSPDTQYF
J: TRBJ2-7; V: TRBV29-1; size: NA; CDR3: CSVEAAGELDYEQYF
J: TRBJ1-6; V: TRBV4-3; size: NA; CDR3: CASSQATTGLLNSPLHF
J: TRBJ1-1; V: TRBV15; size: NA; CDR3: CATSRDRAGLNTEAFF
J: TRBJ1-4; V: TRBV7-8; size: NA; CDR3: CASSLEGQGTGEKLFF
J: TRBJ1-1; V: TRBV14; size: NA; CDR3: CASSPTGRVRNTEAFF
J: TRBJ2-7; V: TRBV29-1; size: NA; CDR3: CSVVSRTRYEQYF
J: TRBJ2-1; V: TRBV29-1; size: NA; CDR3: CSVDNQYEWGEQFF
J: TRBJ2-2; V: TRBV21-1; size: NA; CDR3: CASSLLGGMGTGELFF
J: TRBJ2-5; V: TRBV6-2/TRBV6-3; size: NA; CDR3: CASSSTPLNQGAGETQYF
J: TRBJ2-2; V: TRBV5-1; size: NA; CDR3: CASSLEVGGELFF
J: TRBJ2-7; V: TRBV9; size: NA; CDR3: CASSIGTSRSYEQYF
J: TRBJ2-7; V: TRBV28; size: NA; CDR3: CASSFVRYEQYF
J: TRBJ2-7; V: TRBV12-5; size: NA; CDR3: CASGLVQLGGEQYF
J: TRBJ2-2; V: TRBV24-1; size: NA; CDR3: CATSDRQGLGELFF
J: TRBJ2-2; V: TRBV29-1; size: NA; CDR3: CSVEGENTGELFF
J: TRBJ2-5; V: TRBV7-2; size: NA; CDR3: CASSPGTSGARTQYF
J: TRBJ2-7; V: TRBV28; size: NA; CDR3: CASSLHPGYEQYF
J: TRBJ1-1; V: TRBV7-9; size: NA; CDR3: CASSLDRGPRQGFF
J: TRBJ2-5; V: TRBV14; size: NA; CDR3: CASSPTLEETQYF
J: TRBJ2-1; V: TRBV29-1; size: NA; CDR3: CSVDNAHEQFF
J: TRBJ1-1; V: TRBV4-2; size: medium-sized; CDR3: CASSQETQGWETEAFF
J: TRBJ2-7; V: TRBV29-1; size: NA; CDR3: CSVEVATTHRGSYEQYF
J: TRBJ1-1; V: TRBV29-1; size: NA; CDR3: CSVEGDPSSLWNSEAFF
J: TRBJ2-5; V: TRBV15; size: NA; CDR3: CATSPGQSLQETQYF
J: TRBJ2-7; V: TRBV5-1; size: NA; CDR3: CASSPGGQGSYEQYF
J: TRBJ2-5; V: TRBV7-8; size: NA; CDR3: CASSLDPASGGDVTQYF
J: TRBJ2-3; V: TRBV6-4; size: NA; CDR3: CASSDSRQGNADTQYF
J: TRBJ2-7; V: TRBV18; size: NA; CDR3: CASSLDPGGPSYEQYF
J: TRBJ1-2; V: TRBV4-3; size: NA; CDR3: CASSPRRGEISMGNTF
J: TRBJ2-3; V: TRBV29-1; size: NA; CDR3: CSVEERASGRLSTDTQYF
J: TRBJ2-1; V: TRBV7-6; size: NA; CDR3: CASSPGSGGYNEQFF
J: TRBJ2-3; V: TRBV7-2; size: NA; CDR3: CASSLAPVPDTQYF
J: TRBJ2-1; V: TRBV6-4; size: NA; CDR3: CASSPSPAGAYNEQFF
J: TRBJ2-1; V: TRBV7-2; size: NA; CDR3: CASSPRGGNEQFF
J: TRBJ1-2; V: TRBV2; size: NA; CDR3: CASEDPVDYGYTF
J: TRBJ1-1; V: TRBV4-1; size: NA; CDR3: CASSQENGGASDHEAFF
J: TRBJ2-3; V: TRBV7-9; size: NA; CDR3: CASSFRTDTLTQYF
J: TRBJ2-3; V: TRBV28; size: NA; CDR3: CASSRREEREGQDTQYF
J: TRBJ1-2; V: TRBV14; size: NA; CDR3: CASSQKGLGSFYGYTF
J: TRBJ2-7; V: TRBV29-1; size: NA; CDR3: CSVWGGTAYEQYF
J: TRBJ2-7; V: TRBV11-1; size: NA; CDR3: CASSLGVGSYEQYF
J: TRBJ1-2; V: TRBV4-2; size: NA; CDR3: CASSHATGEYGYTF
J: TRBJ1-1; V: TRBV4-3; size: NA; CDR3: CASSQDMREAEAFF
J: TRBJ2-7; V: TRBV7-9; size: NA; CDR3: CASSSSGTSRINEQYF
J: TRBJ2-1; V: TRBV7-8; size: NA; CDR3: CASSYLAGGPNEQFF
J: TRBJ2-1; V: TRBV6-4; size: NA; CDR3: CASSDSARAGDEQFF